These T cell receptor beta chains were read from a single sample in a study of T cell repertoires in cytomegalovirus infection. TCRdb called the reads again in MiXCR, with one record for every CDR3 protein. The sample shows 290,000 or so distinct CDR3 sequences, about a tenth of them seen only once. Sequenced material: PBMCs. The receptor source for this set is a human donor in good health (CMV status not recorded). Some clones in this sample may be carry-over from other donors' samples. Each CDR3 is given with its conserved first and last residue. A D gene is named only where the DNA matches it firmly. Size values are once, few and many counts, or a class for expanded clones, and some rows have none.

clone_size | j_call | d_call | v_call | cdr3_nt | cdr3_aa
many | TRBJ1-5 | - | TRBV10-3 | TGTGCCATCACGAGGGATAGCAATCAGCCCCAGCATTTT | CAITRDSNQPQHF
few | TRBJ2-1 | TRBD1 | TRBV9 | TGTGCCAGCAGCGTAGGGGGGACAGGCCAACAGTTCTTC | CASSVGGTGQQFF
many | TRBJ1-3 | TRBD1 | TRBV2 | TGTGCCAGCAGGGACAGGGCCTCTGGAAACACCATATATTTT | CASRDRASGNTIYF
many | TRBJ1-5 | - | TRBV6-2/TRBV6-3 | TGTGCCAGCAGTTACGGGGGACAGCCCCAGCATTTT | CASSYGGQPQHF
many | TRBJ1-1 | - | TRBV7-9 | TGTGCCAGCAGCTTCCAGGAGCGGGCTTTCTTT | CASSFQERAFF
many | TRBJ1-2 | - | TRBV6-2/TRBV6-3 | TGTGCCAGCTGGGTTGAGCGAGGCTATGGCTACACCTTC | CASWVERGYGYTF
many | TRBJ1-1 | TRBD1 | TRBV7-9 | TGTGCCAGCAGTAGGGGAAGGACAGGGGAGACTGAAGCTTTCTTT | CASSRGRTGETEAFF
many | TRBJ1-6 | TRBD1 | TRBV28 | TGTGCCAGCAGTTTGGGACAGTATAATTCACCCCTCCACTTT | CASSLGQYNSPLHF
few | TRBJ1-1 | - | TRBV20-1 | TGCAGTGCTTCCCCGAAACAGGGATTTTTTTCGGGCACTGAAGCTTTCTTT | CSASPKQGFFSGTEAFF
many | TRBJ1-5 | TRBD1 | TRBV5-1 | TGCGCCAGCAGCTTCTGGGACAGCCTAAATCAGCCCCAGCATTTT | CASSFWDSLNQPQHF
- | TRBJ1-2 | - | TRBV29-1 | TGCAGCGTTCCGTCACGGGCCTATGGCTACACCTTC | CSVPSRAYGYTF
many | TRBJ2-3 | TRBD2 | TRBV5-1 | TGCGCCAGCAGCGGGTGGACTAGCGGGAGCACAGATACGCAGTATTTT | CASSGWTSGSTDTQYF
many | TRBJ2-5 | - | TRBV3-1 | TGTGCCAGCAGCCCTCAGGAAAGCCCCCTAGGGGGGAGACAAAAGACCCAGTACTTC | CASSPQESPLGGRQKTQYF
many | TRBJ2-1 | - | TRBV5-5 | TGTGCCAGCACCCGAGGAGTGAACAATGAGCAGTTCTTC | CASTRGVNNEQFF
many | TRBJ1-2 | - | TRBV29-1 | TGCAGCGTTGAAAACGGGTTTATTAACTATGGCTACACCTTC | CSVENGFINYGYTF
- | TRBJ2-3 | - | TRBV20-1 | TGCAGTGCTAGAGATCCGGTTAAGGCCACAGATACGCAGTATTTT | CSARDPVKATDTQYF
- | TRBJ1-5 | TRBD1 | TRBV15 | TGTGCCACCAGCAGAACCGGGACAGGGCCGAATCAGCCCCAGCATTTT | CATSRTGTGPNQPQHF
many | TRBJ1-5 | - | TRBV20-1 | TGCAGTGCTCCTGGGAACAATCAGCCCCAGCATTTT | CSAPGNNQPQHF
- | TRBJ2-1 | TRBD1 | TRBV6-2/TRBV6-3 | TGTGCCAGCAGCTTCAGGGGACAGGGGGCTTCCCATCCGCGCAATGAGCAGTTCTTC | CASSFRGQGASHPRNEQFF
many | TRBJ1-1 | - | TRBV28 | TGTGCCAGCAGTTTTATCTCCGGGACACTGAACACTGAAGCTTTCTTT | CASSFISGTLNTEAFF
many | TRBJ1-5 | TRBD1 | TRBV29-1 | TGCAGCGTTGGCTACAGGGGAAATCAGCCCCAGCATTTT | CSVGYRGNQPQHF
few | TRBJ2-7 | TRBD2 | TRBV5-4 | TGTGCCAGCAGCCCGGGGACTAGCGGGGGCTTCTACGAGCAGTACTTC | CASSPGTSGGFYEQYF
- | TRBJ1-2 | - | TRBV7-3 | TGTGCCAGCAGCCCCGGGCCGGACAGCAACTATGGCTACACCTTC | CASSPGPDSNYGYTF
many | TRBJ1-2 | - | TRBV3-1 | TGTGCCAGCAGCCATACAGGGTCACCCTATGGCTACACCTTC | CASSHTGSPYGYTF
many | TRBJ2-3 | - | TRBV7-9 | TGTGCCAGCAGCTCCCAGCACCGGGTCTACACCACAGATACGCAGTATTTT | CASSSQHRVYTTDTQYF
many | TRBJ2-1 | TRBD2 | TRBV3-1 | TGTGCCAGCAGCCAAGATCCCCTAGCGGGGATCAATGAGCAGTTCTTC | CASSQDPLAGINEQFF
many | TRBJ2-3 | - | TRBV12-3/TRBV12-4 | TGTGCCAGCAGTTTGAGGGGTGGTACAGATACGCAGTATTTT | CASSLRGGTDTQYF
many | TRBJ2-3 | - | TRBV15 | TGTGCCACCAGGTCTTATGTACATGCCACAGATACGCAGTATTTT | CATRSYVHATDTQYF
many | TRBJ1-5 | - | TRBV7-8 | TGTGCCAGCAGTCGGTCCCCGGGACTTTTTAGCAATCAGCCCCAGCATTTT | CASSRSPGLFSNQPQHF
many | TRBJ2-5 | TRBD2 | TRBV6-5 | TGTGCCAGCAGTCAAGGACTAGCGGGGGTCCGAGAGACCCAGTACTTC | CASSQGLAGVRETQYF
many | TRBJ1-4 | TRBD1 | TRBV4-2 | TGTGCCAGCAGCCCCTCCGGGACAGGGGATGAAAAACTGTTTTTT | CASSPSGTGDEKLFF
many | TRBJ1-1 | TRBD1 | TRBV10-3 | TGTGCCATCAGTCCCGGGACAGGGGAGGAAGCTTTCTTT | CAISPGTGEEAFF
many | TRBJ1-2 | TRBD1 | TRBV7-2 | TGTGCCAGCAGCTCCCGACAGGGCTTCTACACCTTC | CASSSRQGFYTF
- | TRBJ2-2 | - | TRBV19 | TGTGCCAGTAGTATGTTATGGGGGAACACCGGGGAGCTGTTTTTT | CASSMLWGNTGELFF
few | TRBJ1-3 | TRBD1 | TRBV3-1 | TGTGCCAGCAGCCAGCTGACAGGGTCCTCTGGAAACACCATATATTTT | CASSQLTGSSGNTIYF
few | TRBJ2-3 | - | TRBV28 | TGTGCCAGCAGTTTAGACAGCAACACAGATACGCAGTATTTT | CASSLDSNTDTQYF
many | TRBJ2-5 | - | TRBV28 | TGTGCCAGCCCGCTCGGGTGGGTCGGGTGGTTGGAGACCCAGTACTTC | CASPLGWVGWLETQYF
- | TRBJ2-5 | TRBD1 | TRBV29-1 | TGCAGCGTTCAACGACAGGGGGCCCAAGAGACCCAGTGCTTC | CSVQRQGAQETQCF
many | TRBJ1-2 | - | TRBV29-1 | TGCAGCGTTGAGTTCACAACAAACTATGGCTACACCTTC | CSVEFTTNYGYTF
many | TRBJ2-3 | - | TRBV2 | TGTGCCACCATAATAGGGAGCACAGATACGCAGTATTTT | CATIIGSTDTQYF
- | TRBJ1-6 | - | TRBV23-1 | TGCGCCAGCAGTCAATCGGCTCACAACCCCGGGGACTGGGGTTCACCCCTCCACTTT | CASSQSAHNPGDWGSPLHF
many | TRBJ2-7 | - | TRBV10-3 | TGTGCCATCAGTTTTAACAGGGCCTACGAGCAGTACTTC | CAISFNRAYEQYF
many | TRBJ2-3 | TRBD2 | TRBV6-1 | TGTGCCAGCAGGCTAGCGGGGGGGCATCCGTATTTT | CASRLAGGHPYF
- | TRBJ1-3 | TRBD1 | TRBV11-2 | TGTGCCAGCAGCTCCCGGGGCAGGGGGCATGGAAACACCATATATTTT | CASSSRGRGHGNTIYF
many | TRBJ2-3 | TRBD2 | TRBV10-3 | TGTGCCATCAGTAGAGCGGGGGGTGAGATGGATACGCAGTATTTT | CAISRAGGEMDTQYF
many | TRBJ2-7 | - | TRBV4-1 | TGCGCCAGCAGCCAGACGGACAGCTTCTACGAGCAGTACTTC | CASSQTDSFYEQYF
many | TRBJ2-3 | TRBD1 | TRBV11-1 | TGTGCCAGCAGCCCCAACAGGGGAGATACGCAGTATTTT | CASSPNRGDTQYF
many | TRBJ1-1 | - | TRBV6-2/TRBV6-3 | TGTGCCAGCAGCTCGCGACCCACTACTTTTTTAATGAACACTGAAGCTTTCTTT | CASSSRPTTFLMNTEAFF
many | TRBJ2-6 | - | TRBV6-1 | TGTGCCAGCAGTTTCGAGCTGAGCTCTGGGGCCAACGTCCTGACTTTC | CASSFELSSGANVLTF
many | TRBJ2-4 | TRBD2 | TRBV5-6 | TGTGCCAGCAGCTCAGTCCCGGGACTAGCGGGGGGGCCCAAGAACATTCAGTACTTC | CASSSVPGLAGGPKNIQYF